This T cell receptor beta chain derives from a study of shared clonotypes between healthy human individuals. This CDR3 has 15 residues. Trimming took 8 bases from V and 1 from J; bases not matched to a gene: 10. The germline V gene encodes CDR1 MNHNS and CDR2 SASEGT. Here immunoSEQ multiplex PCR was the method, and the copy in TCRdb shows in-frame clones only, minus some. The sample includes 400,000 or so clones, roughly 96% of them seen just once. This chain joins TRBV6-1 and TRBJ2-7; 8 bases line up with TRBD1. The clonotype originates from a man aged 25 to 40 in good health. The sequenced material came from memory CD8+ T cells sorted from blood. The subset is: CD45RO+ cells pooled with CCR7-negative TemRA cells. The CDR3, as DNA: TGTGCCAGCCTAGAACCCGGGACAGGTTCCTACGAGCAGTACTTC. Protein sequence: CASLEPGTGSYEQYF.